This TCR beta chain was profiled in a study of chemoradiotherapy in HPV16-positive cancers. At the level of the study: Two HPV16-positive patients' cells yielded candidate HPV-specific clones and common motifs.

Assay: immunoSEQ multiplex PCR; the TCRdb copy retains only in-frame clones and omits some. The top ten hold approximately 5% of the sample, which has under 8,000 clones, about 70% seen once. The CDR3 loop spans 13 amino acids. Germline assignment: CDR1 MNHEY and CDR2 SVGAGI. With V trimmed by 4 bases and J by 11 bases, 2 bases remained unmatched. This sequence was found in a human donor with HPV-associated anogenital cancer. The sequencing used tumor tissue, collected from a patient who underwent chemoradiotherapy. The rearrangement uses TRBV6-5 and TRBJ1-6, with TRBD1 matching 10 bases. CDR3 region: CASSWTGGPPLHF. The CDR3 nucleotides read TGTGCCAGCAGTTGGACAGGGGGGCCACCCCTCCACTTT.